This T cell receptor (beta chain) was recorded in a study of blood T cell repertoires in COVID-19. Study in general: The origin of the acute and convalescent COVID-19 samples was the United States, Italy and Spain. T cells, B-cell-depleted T cells, or PBMCs supplied cDNA or gDNA.

In the original workflow: From reference gene primer amplification, estimates of nucleated cell counts were derived. Profiled with immunoSEQ multiplex PCR; TCRdb holds only in-frame clones, not every one. V and J calls and clone size are given by that table; D and trimming were obtained from the DNA. Among about 97,000 clones listed, 75% to 90% were seen once. The V end lost 0 bases, the J end lost 9 bases, and 8 bases lay between the germline ends. The V gene's germline CDR1 is LGHNA and CDR2 YNFKEQ. The CDR3 consists of 12 residues. The TCR was taken from a woman aged 45-65 years with COVID-19, enrolled during active disease. Sequencing was performed on peripheral blood. The chain uses TRBV4-2 and TRBJ2-5; D possibly corresponds to TRBD2 (6 bases). The CDR3 DNA is TGTGCCAGCAGCCAAGATCGGAGGGCCCAGTACTTC. Translation gives CASSQDRRAQYF.